This TCR beta chain was found in a study of T cell clones after liver transplantation. Looked up from germline, CDR1 is SQVTM and CDR2 is ANQGSEA. V was shortened by 5 bases and J by 0 bases, with 14 bases between the two germline ends. The CDR3 sequence is 14 residues long. Clones were read by immunoSEQ multiplex PCR, and TCRdb kept only the in-frame ones, dropping some. The data hold about 76,000 clones, with roughly 83% observed a single time. The sequencing here drew on CD4+ T cells from blood, taken at the 22-month timepoint. The receptor comes from a human patient who received a liver transplant. The graft donor may be the source of some T cells. This chain joins TRBV29-1 and TRBJ2-7; D is perhaps TRBD1 or TRBD2 (5 bases each). CDR3 nucleotide sequence: TGCAGCGTTACCGGGACCTTCAGCTCCTACGAGCAGTACTTC. Its protein product is CSVTGTFSSYEQYF.